What follows are 32 T cell receptor beta chains derived from one specimen sequenced in a study of T cell repertoires in cytomegalovirus infection. The antigens for these receptors are not known. Each CDR3 protein is one row after TCRdb ran MiXCR on the reads. This table holds approximately 310,000 distinct CDR3 sequences, around 25% found once. The sequencing used cultured PBMCs, collected from culture after CMV antigen stimulation. These receptors all stem from a human donor in good health (CMV status not recorded). Some clones in this sample may be carry-over from other donors' samples.

In its sample, this clonotype was seen a few times. The rearrangement uses TRBV27 and TRBJ1-1; TRBD1 aligns across 7 bases. Germline loops: CDR1 MNHEY, CDR2 SMNVEV (reference sequence). With 6 bases clipped from V and 2 bases from J, the junction kept 6 bases outside the gene matches. This CDR3 region has 14 residues. The CDR3 region has the DNA TGTGCCAGCAGCCTGGGACAGACTAACACTGAAGCTTTCTTT. This translates into CASSLGQTNTEAFF.

This clonotype came up many times. The chain links TRBV6-5 to TRBJ2-1; 7 bases match TRBD2. The CDR3 consists of 17 residues. With V trimmed by 2 bases and J by 6 bases, 13 bases remained unmatched. CDR1 and CDR2 from the germline V gene are MNHEY and SVGAGI. Written as DNA, the CDR3 is TGTGCCAGCAGTTACACACGCGGGAGAGTTACGTCCAATGAGCAGTTCTTC. Its protein product is CASSYTRGRVTSNEQFF.

In its sample, this clonotype was seen many times. This chain joins TRBV7-8 and TRBJ2-1; TRBD2 agrees at 8 bases. Trimming removed 2 bases from V and 3 bases from J; junction bases left unmatched: 6. The CDR3 loop spans 16 amino acids. From germline, CDR1 is SGHVS and CDR2 FQNEAQ. This CDR3 is CASSLSGRALYNEQFF. Here the CDR3 DNA reads TGTGCCAGCAGCTTATCCGGGAGGGCCCTCTACAATGAGCAGTTCTTC. Combining the CDR3 with reference TRBV7-8 and TRBJ2-1 gives the whole variable domain GAGVSQSPRYKVAKRGQDVALRCDPISGHVSLFWYQQALGQGPEFLTYFQNEAQLDKSGLPSDRFFAERPEGSVSTLKIQRTQQEDSAVYLCASSLSGRALYNEQFFGPGTRLTVL.

The rearrangement links TRBV4-2 to TRBJ2-4; 12 positions agree with TRBD2. V shed 0 bases, J shed 0 bases, and the junction held 12 bases outside the gene matches. The length of the CDR3 is 21 residues. Germline CDR1 LGHNA, CDR2 YNFKEQ. In DNA, the CDR3 is TGTGCCAGCAGCCAAGATAGTGGATCTAGCGGGAGGGGGGGAGCCAAAAACATTCAGTACTTC. Translation gives CASSQDSGSSGRGGAKNIQYF.

This clonotype was seen only a few times. The CDR3 DNA follows: TGTGCCAGCAGTTTAGTAGGGGGACTACCAAACAATGAGCAGTTCTTC. This sequence encodes CASSLVGGLPNNEQFF. V gene TRBV12-3 or TRBV12-4 combines with J gene TRBJ2-1, with D perhaps matching TRBD2 (7 bases). This CDR3 region has 16 residues. With 1 base removed from V and 5 bases from J, the gap between germline ends came to 15 bases.

This clonotype was seen more than once but under ten times. The chain combines TRBV7-2 with TRBJ2-5; 8 bases are shared with TRBD1. The length of the CDR3 is 15 residues. The germline gives CDR1 SGHTA, CDR2 FQGNSA. V lost 4 bases to trimming and J lost 5 bases; unmatched junction nucleotides: 9. CDR3 sequence (DNA): TGTGCCAGCAGCTCGGGACAGGCGATGGCGGAGACCCAGTACTTC. Amino acids: CASSSGQAMAETQYF.

The genes are TRBV25-1 and TRBJ2-5; possibly TRBD2 for D (6 bases). The germline CDR1 and CDR2 sequences are MGHDK and SYGVNS. CDR3 length equals 17 residues. The V gene lost 2 bases and the J gene lost 1 base, with 17 bases spanning the gap. The CDR3 reads CASSEGGPGEVQETQYF. Written as DNA, the CDR3 is TGTGCCAGCAGTGAAGGGGGACCGGGGGAAGTCCAAGAGACCCAGTACTTC.

Concerning this clonotype: A much bigger clone sits one base away, suggesting this may be a read error. The chain couples TRBV12-3 or TRBV12-4 to TRBJ2-2, with D uncertain. CDR3 length: 12 residues. V lost 6 bases to trimming and J lost 2 bases, with 4 bases between them. CDR3 bases: TGTGCCAGCAGACATAACACCGGGGAGCTGTTTTTT. Its protein is CASRHNTGELFF.

The chain uses TRBV7-9 and TRBJ1-5; D is uncertain. This CDR3 is built from 13 residues. Germline loops: CDR1 SEHNR, CDR2 FQNEAQ (reference sequence). The V and J ends lost 5 bases and 6 bases respectively, with 11 bases between them. The DNA of the CDR3 is TGTGCCAGCAGCCTTACGAAGGGTCAGCCCCAGCATTTT. Amino acids: CASSLTKGQPQHF.

The gene calls are TRBV12-3 or TRBV12-4 and TRBJ1-1; D uncertain. The CDR3 extends over 12 amino acids. Trimming removed 7 bases from V and 4 bases from J, with 10 bases in between. The CDR3 sequence: CASNEGSTEAFF. CDR3 sequence (DNA): TGTGCCAGCAACGAGGGTTCCACTGAAGCTTTCTTT.

This clonotype turned up a few times. The chain combines TRBV20-1 with TRBJ1-1, with D unclear. Germline V gene lookup returns CDR1 DFQATT and CDR2 SNEGSKA (reference sequence). V lost 8 bases and J 4 bases, leaving 17 bases between the germline ends. CDR3 length: 13 residues. The CDR3 spells CSKTQATGTEAFF. The CDR3 DNA reads as TGCAGTAAAACTCAGGCTACCGGCACTGAAGCTTTCTTT.

The chain combines TRBV20-1 with TRBJ2-5; 12 positions agree with TRBD2. This CDR3 comprises 14 residues. Germline lookup yields CDR1 DFQATT and CDR2 SNEGSKA (reference sequence). Losses at the gene ends were 6 bases for V and 5 bases for J; bases not matched to a gene: 7. The CDR3, as DNA: TGCAGTGCCGGACTAGCGGGATTGAGCGAGACCCAGTACTTC. This translates into CSAGLAGLSETQYF.

J is TRBJ2-1 and V is TRBV6-2 or TRBV6-3; 10 positions match TRBD2. Per the germline V gene, CDR1 is MNHEY and CDR2 is SVGEGT. CDR3 length: 17 residues. V was pared by 10 bases and J by 6 bases, with 18 bases of the junction left unmatched. The CDR3 protein is CATFESGRAVRGNEQFF. Here the CDR3 DNA reads TGTGCCACCTTCGAGAGCGGGAGGGCGGTCCGGGGCAATGAGCAGTTCTTC.

This chain connects TRBV19 to TRBJ1-1; no reliable D call. Germline-derived CDR1 and CDR2 are LNHDA and SQIVND (reference sequence). V gave up 5 bases and J gave up 5 bases, with 9 bases separating them. The CDR3 is made up of 12 amino acids. CDR3 loop: CASSYLWTEAFF. DNA for the CDR3: TGTGCCAGTAGTTATCTGTGGACTGAAGCTTTCTTT.

Only a few counts were recorded for this clonotype. This rearrangement joins TRBV19 to TRBJ1-2; 7 nucleotides line up with TRBD1. The CDR3 length is 13 residues. Trimming cost V 7 bases and J 7 bases; bases outside gene matches: 9. From germline, CDR1 is LNHDA and CDR2 SQIVND (reference sequence). The CDR3 coding sequence is TGTGCCAGTAACCCCGGGACAGCTTTTGGCTACACCTTC. Protein product: CASNPGTAFGYTF.

This clonotype was seen repeatedly, ten times or more. This chain uses TRBV7-2 with TRBJ2-1; D gene uncertain. Trimming left V 4 bases short and J 4 bases short, with 14 bases between. The CDR3 runs to 15 residues. Looked up from germline, CDR1 is SGHTA and CDR2 is FQGNSA. CDR3 residues: CASSSRLGNYNEQFF. In DNA, the CDR3 is TGTGCCAGCAGCTCCCGACTGGGAAATTACAATGAGCAGTTCTTC.

The V gene is TRBV18, the J gene TRBJ2-5; 10 bases are a match to TRBD1. J gave up 5 bases and V 4 bases, and 7 bases lay outside the gene matches. The V gene's germline CDR1 is KGHSH and CDR2 LQKENI. The CDR3 is made up of 15 amino acids. The CDR3 coding sequence is TGTGCCAGCTCACGGGGGACAGGGGACCTCGAGACCCAGTACTTC. It yields the protein CASSRGTGDLETQYF.

This clonotype was picked up a small number of times. The genes are TRBV7-2 and TRBJ1-4; a possible D gene is TRBD1 (5 bases). Germline lookup yields CDR1 SGHTA and CDR2 FQGNSA. The ends were cut back, 4 bases at V and 8 bases at J, with 14 bases in the middle. The CDR3 is 14 amino acids. The CDR3 here is CASSYGTPGEKLFF. Written as DNA, the CDR3 is TGTGCCAGCAGCTATGGGACCCCGGGGGAAAAACTGTTTTTT.

There are a few counts of this clonotype. The rearrangement links TRBV12-3 or TRBV12-4 to TRBJ1-2, with TRBD1 matching 7 bases. Trimming took 8 bases from V and 2 from J; bases not matched to a gene: 8. This CDR3 has 14 residues. The chain's CDR3 is CASAQGGANYGYTF. As DNA, the CDR3 is TGTGCCAGCGCGCAGGGGGGCGCCAACTATGGCTACACCTTC.

The genes are TRBV4-3 and TRBJ2-7; D is possibly TRBD1 or TRBD2 (5 bases each). The V gene lost 4 bases and the J gene lost 6 bases, with 13 bases spanning the gap. The CDR3 loop spans 13 amino acids. CDR1 is LGHNA and CDR2 is YSLEER in the germline V gene. CDR3 loop: CASSRGSWGEQYF. In DNA, the CDR3 is TGCGCCAGCAGCCGGGGGTCGTGGGGCGAGCAGTACTTC.

This rearrangement joins TRBV6-5 to TRBJ1-2; 9 bases agree with TRBD1. Unmatched junction bases numbered 3, after V lost 6 bases and J lost 4 bases. Per the germline V gene, CDR1 is MNHEY and CDR2 is SVGAGI. The CDR3 extends over 13 amino acids. Here the CDR3 reads CASSRDRAYGYTF. In DNA, the CDR3 is TGTGCCAGCAGCAGGGACAGGGCCTATGGCTACACCTTC.

V usage is TRBV20-1 and J usage is TRBJ2-3; 11 bases are a match to TRBD2. Trimming removed 3 bases from V and 2 bases from J; junction bases left unmatched: 4. This CDR3 is 15 amino acids long. Germline V lookup: CDR1 DFQATT, CDR2 SNEGSKA (reference sequence). The CDR3 here is CSARGTSGYTDTQYF. The CDR3 nucleotides read TGCAGTGCTAGGGGGACTAGCGGTTACACAGATACGCAGTATTTT.

The rearrangement uses TRBV28 and TRBJ2-3; 11 bases match TRBD2. Germline CDR1 MDHEN, CDR2 SYDVKM. With 8 bases clipped from V and 9 bases from J, the junction kept 13 bases outside the gene matches. The CDR3 is 15 amino acids. The CDR3 spells CASGTGLAAGRTQYF. Written as DNA, the CDR3 is TGTGCCAGCGGTACGGGACTAGCGGCAGGGAGGACGCAGTATTTT.

V gene TRBV6-1 combines with J gene TRBJ2-1; 10 bases agree with TRBD2. V dropped 5 bases and J dropped 4; count of bases not matched to a gene: 5. There are 15 residues in the CDR3. CDR1 is MNHNS, CDR2 SASEGT, per germline. The CDR3 sequence: CASSPQTSGYNEQFF. The CDR3 DNA follows: TGTGCCAGCAGTCCGCAGACTAGCGGGTACAATGAGCAGTTCTTC.

The chain links TRBV10-1 to TRBJ2-5, with TRBD2 identical over 7 bases. V shed 4 bases and J 3 bases; nucleotides not matched to a gene: 5. Germline CDR1 reads WNHNN; CDR2 reads SYGVQD (reference sequence). The CDR3 is 14 amino acids. CDR3 in amino acids: CASSGSAGEETQYF. DNA for the CDR3: TGCGCCAGCAGTGGGTCGGCGGGGGAAGAGACCCAGTACTTC.

The gene calls are TRBV6-2 or TRBV6-3 and TRBJ2-3; 11 bases fit TRBD1. Trimming at V came to 2 bases and at J to 5 bases, leaving 9 bases not matched to a gene. CDR1 and CDR2 from the germline V gene are MNHEY and SVGEGT. This CDR3 spans 17 amino acids. The CDR3 sequence: CASSYPRTGGLRDTQYF. The DNA of the CDR3 is TGTGCCAGCAGTTACCCCCGGACAGGGGGCCTCAGAGATACGCAGTATTTT.

The genes are TRBV29-1 and TRBJ2-1, with 7 bases matching TRBD2. Trimming at V came to 7 bases and at J to 15 bases, leaving 15 bases not matched to a gene. CDR1 is SQVTM and CDR2 is ANQGSEA in the germline V gene. The CDR3 runs to 12 residues. The CDR3 DNA is TGCAGCGGTACGGGAGCTAGCGGAGAGTGGTTCTTC. Translation: CSGTGASGEWFF.

This clonotype was found many times. The chain combines TRBV12-3 or TRBV12-4 with TRBJ2-1; 11 bases align to TRBD2. The CDR3 runs 14 residues. With V trimmed by 3 bases and J by 9 bases, 4 bases remained unmatched. CDR3 loop: CASSFLAGGREQFF. The CDR3 DNA is TGTGCCAGCAGTTTTCTAGCGGGAGGACGTGAGCAGTTCTTC.

The chain recombines TRBV11-2 with TRBJ2-2; no clear D. Looked up from germline, CDR1 is SGHAT and CDR2 is FQNNGV. With 6 bases removed from V and 3 bases from J, the gap between germline ends came to 11 bases. The CDR3 is 14 residues long. CDR3 DNA: TGTGCCAGCAGGGAAGGTAGATACACCGGGGAGCTGTTTTTT. It yields the protein CASREGRYTGELFF.

This clonotype has a handful of counts. The chain uses TRBV20-1 and TRBJ2-3; a possible D gene is TRBD2 (5 bases). The germline V gene encodes CDR1 DFQATT and CDR2 SNEGSKA (reference sequence). This CDR3 region has 14 residues. V was shortened by 1 base and J by 1 base, with 9 bases between the two germline ends. Written as DNA, the CDR3 is TGCAGTGCTAGAGTGGACTCCCGCACAGATACGCAGTATTTT. This gives the protein CSARVDSRTDTQYF.

This clonotype was seen at least ten times. The chain links TRBV7-2 to TRBJ2-3, with D unresolved. The CDR3 spans 15 residues. CDR1 and CDR2 (germline): SGHTA, FQGNSA. V was clipped by 3 bases and J by 0 bases, with 10 bases between them. The CDR3 protein is CASSFTTTSTDTQYF. The CDR3 region has the DNA TGTGCCAGCAGCTTTACGACGACTAGCACAGATACGCAGTATTTT.

The chain joins TRBV7-9 to TRBJ2-3; tentatively, D is TRBD2 (6 bases). V was shortened by 1 base and J by 0 bases, with 14 bases between the two germline ends. There are 17 residues in the CDR3. The germline V gene encodes CDR1 SEHNR and CDR2 FQNEAQ (reference sequence). The CDR3: CASSLGPWRDSTDTQYF. CDR3 DNA sequence: TGTGCCAGCAGCTTAGGCCCTTGGCGGGATAGCACAGATACGCAGTATTTT.